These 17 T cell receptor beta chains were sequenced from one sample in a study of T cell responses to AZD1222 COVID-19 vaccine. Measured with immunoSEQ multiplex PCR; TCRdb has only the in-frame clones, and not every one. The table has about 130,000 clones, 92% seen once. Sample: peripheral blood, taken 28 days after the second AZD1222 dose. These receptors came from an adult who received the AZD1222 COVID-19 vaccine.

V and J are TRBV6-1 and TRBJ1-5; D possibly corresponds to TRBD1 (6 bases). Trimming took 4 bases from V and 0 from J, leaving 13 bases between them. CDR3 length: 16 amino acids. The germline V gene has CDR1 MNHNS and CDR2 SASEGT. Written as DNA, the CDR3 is TGTGCCAGCAGTGCTACACAGGGTTTTAGCAATCAGCCCCAGCATTTT. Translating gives CASSATQGFSNQPQHF.

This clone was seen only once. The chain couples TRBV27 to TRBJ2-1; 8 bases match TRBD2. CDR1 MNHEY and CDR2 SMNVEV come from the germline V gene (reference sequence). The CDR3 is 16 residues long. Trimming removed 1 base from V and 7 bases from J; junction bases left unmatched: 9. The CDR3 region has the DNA TGTGCCAGCAGTTTATTCGGGAGGGGAGGGAAAAATGAGCAGTTCTTC. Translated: CASSLFGRGGKNEQFF.

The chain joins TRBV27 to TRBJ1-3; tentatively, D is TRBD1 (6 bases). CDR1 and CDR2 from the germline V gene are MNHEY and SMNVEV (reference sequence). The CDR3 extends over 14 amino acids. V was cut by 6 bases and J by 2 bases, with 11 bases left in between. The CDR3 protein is CASRQGRAGNTIYF. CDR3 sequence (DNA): TGTGCCAGCAGACAGGGCAGGGCTGGAAACACCATATATTTT.

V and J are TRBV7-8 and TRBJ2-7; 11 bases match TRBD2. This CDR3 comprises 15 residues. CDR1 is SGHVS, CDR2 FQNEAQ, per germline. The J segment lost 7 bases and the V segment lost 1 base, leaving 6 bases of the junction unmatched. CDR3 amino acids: CASSLVVLAGAEQYF. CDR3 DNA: TGTGCCAGCAGCTTAGTGGTACTAGCGGGGGCTGAGCAGTACTTC.

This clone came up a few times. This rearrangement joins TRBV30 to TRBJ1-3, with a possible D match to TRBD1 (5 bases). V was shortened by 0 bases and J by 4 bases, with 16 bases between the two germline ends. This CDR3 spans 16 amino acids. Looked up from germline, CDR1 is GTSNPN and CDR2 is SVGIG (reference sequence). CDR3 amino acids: CAWSVPRQGRGNTIYF. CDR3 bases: TGTGCCTGGAGTGTACCCCGGCAGGGAAGAGGAAACACCATATATTTT.

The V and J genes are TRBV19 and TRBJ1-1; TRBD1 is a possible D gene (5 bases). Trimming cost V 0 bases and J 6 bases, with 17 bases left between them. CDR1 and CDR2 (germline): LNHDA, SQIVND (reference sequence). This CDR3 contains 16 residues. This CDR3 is CASSIDQWNRRAEAFF. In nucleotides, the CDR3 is TGTGCCAGTAGTATAGATCAATGGAACAGGAGGGCTGAAGCTTTCTTT.

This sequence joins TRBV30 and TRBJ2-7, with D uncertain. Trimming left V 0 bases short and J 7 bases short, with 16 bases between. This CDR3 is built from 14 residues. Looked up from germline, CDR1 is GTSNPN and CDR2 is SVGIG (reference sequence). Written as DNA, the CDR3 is TGTGCCTGGAGTGTAGAGGTGGGGAAGAGAGAGCAGTACTTC. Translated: CAWSVEVGKREQYF.

The CDR3 reads CASPSPLAGGGVTDTQYF. Written as DNA, the CDR3 is TGTGCCAGCCCCTCTCCGCTAGCGGGAGGGGGGGTTACAGATACGCAGTATTTT. V and J are TRBV28 and TRBJ2-3; the match to TRBD2 covers 12 bases. The germline V gene has CDR1 MDHEN and CDR2 SYDVKM. V lost 8 bases and J lost 3; bases outside the gene matches: 15. This CDR3 is 18 amino acids long.

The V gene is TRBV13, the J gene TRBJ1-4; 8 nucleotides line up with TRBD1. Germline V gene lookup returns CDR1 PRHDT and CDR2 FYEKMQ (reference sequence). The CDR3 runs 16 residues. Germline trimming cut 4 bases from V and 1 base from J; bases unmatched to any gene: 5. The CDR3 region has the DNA TGTGCCAGCAGCTCCGAACAGGGGGAAACTAATGAAAAACTGTTTTTT. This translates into CASSSEQGETNEKLFF.

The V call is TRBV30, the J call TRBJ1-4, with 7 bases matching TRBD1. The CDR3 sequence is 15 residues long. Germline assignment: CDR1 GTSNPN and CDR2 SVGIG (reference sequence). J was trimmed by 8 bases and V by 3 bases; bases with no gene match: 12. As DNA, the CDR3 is TGTGCCTGGAGGGGACAGATCCTGCGGGGGGAAAAACTGTTTTTT. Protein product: CAWRGQILRGEKLFF. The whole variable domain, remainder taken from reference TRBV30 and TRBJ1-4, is SQTIHQWPATLVQPVGSPLSLECTVEGTSNPNLYWYRQAAGRGLQLLFYSVGIGQISSEVPQNLSASRPQDRQFILSSKKLLLSDSGFYLCAWRGQILRGEKLFFGSGTQLSVL.

DNA of the CDR3: TGTGCCAGCAGCTCATCGGACAAGTGTGGAGATACGCAGTATTTT. It translates to CASSSSDKCGDTQYF. The rearrangement joins TRBV21-1 to TRBJ2-3; the DNA was not compared with TRBD1, the D call given in the table. TRBV21-1 is assigned pseudogene status. The CDR3 spans 15 residues.

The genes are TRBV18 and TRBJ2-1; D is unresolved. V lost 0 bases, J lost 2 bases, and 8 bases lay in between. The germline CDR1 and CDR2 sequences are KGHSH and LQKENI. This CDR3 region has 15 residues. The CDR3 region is CASSPPSLTYNEQFF. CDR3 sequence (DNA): TGTGCCAGCTCACCACCGTCGTTAACCTACAATGAGCAGTTCTTC.

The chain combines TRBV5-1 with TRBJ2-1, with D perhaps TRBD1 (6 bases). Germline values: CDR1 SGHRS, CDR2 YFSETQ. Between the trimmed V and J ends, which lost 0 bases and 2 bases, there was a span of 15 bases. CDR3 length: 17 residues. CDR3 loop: CASSLEAGAEAYNEQFF. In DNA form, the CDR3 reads TGCGCCAGCAGCTTGGAGGCAGGGGCCGAGGCCTACAATGAGCAGTTCTTC.

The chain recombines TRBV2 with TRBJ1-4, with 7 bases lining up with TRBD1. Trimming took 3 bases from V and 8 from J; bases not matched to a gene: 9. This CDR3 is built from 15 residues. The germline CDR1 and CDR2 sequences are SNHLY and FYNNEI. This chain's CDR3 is CASSETGRHLEKLFF. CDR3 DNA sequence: TGTGCCAGCAGTGAGACAGGGCGGCACCTCGAAAAACTGTTTTTT.

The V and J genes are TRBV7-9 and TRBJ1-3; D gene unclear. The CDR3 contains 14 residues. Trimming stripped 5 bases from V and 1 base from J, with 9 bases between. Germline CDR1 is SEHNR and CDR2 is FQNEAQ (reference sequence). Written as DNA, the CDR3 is TGTGCCAGCAGCCCACGGGGTTCTGGAAACACCATATATTTT. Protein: CASSPRGSGNTIYF. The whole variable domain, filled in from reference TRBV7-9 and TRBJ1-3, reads DTGVSQNPRHKITKRGQNVTFRCDPISEHNRLYWYRQTLGQGPEFLTYFQNEAQLEKSRLLSDRFSAERPKGSFSTLEIQRTEQGDSAMYLCASSPRGSGNTIYFGEGSWLTVV.

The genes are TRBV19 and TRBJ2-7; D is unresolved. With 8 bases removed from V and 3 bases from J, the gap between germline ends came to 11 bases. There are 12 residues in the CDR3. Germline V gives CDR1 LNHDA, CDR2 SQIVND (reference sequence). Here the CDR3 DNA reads TGTGCCAGTGCGTCCAGGCTCTACGAGCAGTACTTC. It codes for CASASRLYEQYF.

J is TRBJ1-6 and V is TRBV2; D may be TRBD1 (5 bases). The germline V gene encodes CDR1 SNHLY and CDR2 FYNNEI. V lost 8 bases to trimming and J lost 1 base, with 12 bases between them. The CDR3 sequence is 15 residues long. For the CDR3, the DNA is TGTGCCAGCTACGGACAAGATTCCTATAATTCACCCCTCCACTTT. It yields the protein CASYGQDSYNSPLHF.